Listed here are 25 T cell receptor beta chains from one sample, sequenced in a study of shared clonotypes between healthy human individuals (dated by TCRdb to about 2020). Libraries were built with the immunoSEQ multiplex PCR assay. The table was pulled from immuneACCESS by TCRdb, which kept in-frame rearrangements only. Such tables lose some clones; where checked, under half of the loss comes from unresolved V genes, and the rest has no known cause. This sample has about 2.4 million clones in its table, and 90% to 95% of those were observed once. Jointly, the top ten make up approximately 0.37% of the sample. The sample taken for sequencing was naive CD4+ T cells from PBMCs. Sample cell subset or site, as interpreted from the label and publication: CD45RA+ positively selected. Source of these receptors: a man between 18 and 29 years old in good health. Some clones in this sample may be carry-over from other donors' samples.

V is TRBV2 and J is TRBJ2-7, with unresolved D. The CDR3 consists of 15 residues. Trimming removed 3 bases from V and 3 bases from J, with 15 bases in between. CDR1 SNHLY and CDR2 FYNNEI come from the germline V gene. The DNA of the CDR3 is TGTGCCAGCAGTGACCCGCCAGCATTAGGCTACGAGCAGTACTTC. As protein: CASSDPPALGYEQYF.

The chain has TRBV28 and TRBJ2-7; 14 nucleotides agree with TRBD2. V dropped 0 bases and J dropped 6; count of bases not matched to a gene: 1. CDR1 is MDHEN, CDR2 SYDVKM, per germline. The CDR3 runs 15 residues. The CDR3 bases are TGTGCCAGCAGTTTATGGGGACTAGCGGGAGTCGAGCAGTACTTC. Amino acids: CASSLWGLAGVEQYF. Using reference TRBV28 and TRBJ2-7 for the parts outside the CDR3, the full variable domain is DVKVTQSSRYLVKRTGEKVFLECVQDMDHENMFWYRQDPGLGLRLIYFSYDVKMKEKGDIPEGYSVSREKKERFSLILESASTNQTSMYLCASSLWGLAGVEQYFGPGTRLTVT.

This clone came up once. The chain employs TRBV27 and TRBJ1-1, with D perhaps matching TRBD1 (5 bases). This CDR3 has 15 amino acids. Germline values: CDR1 MNHEY, CDR2 SMNVEV (reference sequence). Trimming took off 3 bases at V and 1 base at J, with 12 bases between the two ends. The CDR3 nucleotides are TGTGCCAGCAGTTTTCGTCCGGGGGGGAACACTGAAGCTTTCTTT. Its translation is CASSFRPGGNTEAFF.

The rearrangement joins TRBV7-3 to TRBJ2-7; 11 bases are a match to TRBD1. The CDR3 contains 15 residues. Trimming took 5 bases from V and 3 from J; bases not matched to a gene: 6. Germline V gene sequence: CDR1 SGHTA, CDR2 FQGTGA. This chain's CDR3 is CASSAGQGVGYEQYF. The DNA of the CDR3 is TGTGCCAGCAGCGCGGGACAGGGGGTTGGCTACGAGCAGTACTTC.

The rearrangement links TRBV14 to TRBJ2-2; D gene ambiguous. Between the trimmed V and J ends, which lost 0 bases and 3 bases, there was a span of 17 bases. Germline V gene data show CDR1 as SGHDN and CDR2 as FVKESK. CDR3 length: 18 residues. CDR3 sequence: CASSQDRRSSRDTGELFF. The CDR3, as DNA: TGTGCCAGCAGCCAAGATCGCCGTTCAAGCAGAGACACCGGGGAGCTGTTTTTT.

This rearrangement joins TRBV28 to TRBJ2-7; 8 bases are shared with TRBD1. Germline-derived CDR1 and CDR2 are MDHEN and SYDVKM. The CDR3 is made up of 13 amino acids. After removal of 6 bases from V and 3 bases from J, the junction contained 4 bases not matched to a gene. DNA for the CDR3: TGTGCCAGCAGCAGGACAGGGAACTACGAGCAGTACTTC. It encodes CASSRTGNYEQYF.

J is TRBJ2-3 and V is TRBV10-3; 7 bases align to TRBD2. The CDR3 has 17 amino acids. Germline V gene sequence: CDR1 ENHRY, CDR2 SYGVKD. V dropped 10 bases and J dropped 1; count of bases not matched to a gene: 17. Here the CDR3 reads CATQTEAREWGTDTQYF. DNA for the CDR3: TGTGCCACCCAGACGGAGGCGCGGGAGTGGGGCACAGATACGCAGTATTTT.

The genes are TRBV7-2 and TRBJ2-3; the D gene could be TRBD1 or TRBD2 (5 bases each). V was shortened by 4 bases and J by 1 base, with 9 bases between the two germline ends. The CDR3 is 14 amino acids. The germline gives CDR1 SGHTA, CDR2 FQGNSA. The CDR3 DNA is TGTGCCAGCAGCTCGTTGGGGGGCACAGATACGCAGTATTTT. Translation: CASSSLGGTDTQYF.

The genes are TRBV15 and TRBJ2-7, with 9 bases that match TRBD2. The germline CDR1 and CDR2 sequences are LNHNV and YYDKDF (reference sequence). CDR3 length: 14 residues. With V trimmed by 5 bases and J by 4 bases, 6 bases remained unmatched. CDR3 amino acids: CATSDLAGKYEQYF. CDR3 bases: TGTGCCACCAGCGACCTAGCGGGGAAATACGAGCAGTACTTC. Filled out from reference TRBV15 and TRBJ2-7, the complete variable domain reads DAMVIQNPRYQVTQFGKPVTLSCSQTLNHNVMYWYQQKSSQAPKLLFHYYDKDFNNEADTPDNFQSRRPNTSFCFLDIRSPGLGDTAMYLCATSDLAGKYEQYFGPGTRLTVT.

This chain joins TRBV4-3 and TRBJ2-5, with 7 nucleotides matching TRBD2. The germline CDR1 and CDR2 sequences are LGHNA and YSLEER. V trimming: 1 base; J trimming: 4 bases; junction bases outside the gene matches: 12. CDR3 length: 17 residues. The CDR3 DNA reads as TGCGCCAGCAGCCAAGGGCTAGCGGTCACTTTCGGAGAGACCCAGTACTTC. Its translation is CASSQGLAVTFGETQYF.

A few counts support this clone. The gene calls are TRBV30 and TRBJ1-2; the D gene is possibly TRBD1 (5 bases). V was trimmed by 4 bases and J by 10 bases, leaving 16 bases between them. Looked up from germline, CDR1 is GTSNPN and CDR2 is SVGIG (reference sequence). The CDR3 extends over 12 amino acids. CDR3 loop: CAWKQVLSDYTF. The CDR3 region has the DNA TGTGCCTGGAAACAGGTACTAAGTGACTACACCTTC.

The V gene is TRBV28, the J gene TRBJ2-5, with 10 positions matching TRBD2. The V segment lost 7 bases and the J segment 2 bases; nucleotides outside the gene matches: 7. CDR3 length equals 15 residues. Germline-derived CDR1 and CDR2 are MDHEN and SYDVKM. CDR3 in amino acids: CASKLAGVVQETQYF. CDR3 nucleotides: TGTGCCAGCAAGCTAGCGGGAGTAGTACAAGAGACCCAGTACTTC.

This chain joins TRBV7-3 and TRBJ2-3, with 7 bases that match TRBD2. The junction had 7 bases not matched to a gene; V was cut back by 1 base and J by 6 bases. CDR1 SGHTA and CDR2 FQGTGA come from the germline V gene. This CDR3 contains 15 residues. The CDR3 loop reads CASSLRRERSDTQYF. DNA for the CDR3: TGTGCCAGCAGCTTAAGGCGGGAGCGTTCCGATACGCAGTATTTT.

Comments on this clone: The same CDR3 can be traced to other DNA sequences in this sample. The genes are TRBV11-3 and TRBJ2-5; 8 bases fit TRBD2. CDR3 size: 14 residues. Losses at the gene ends were 5 bases for V and 4 bases for J; bases not matched to a gene: 6. Germline CDR1 reads SGHNT; CDR2 reads YENEEA. CDR3 protein: CASSPGGVGETQYF. CDR3 bases: TGTGCCAGCAGCCCCGGGGGGGTCGGAGAGACCCAGTACTTC.

The chain recombines TRBV7-3 with TRBJ2-5; a possible D gene is TRBD1 (6 bases). Trimming removed 10 bases at V and 2 bases at J, with 17 bases between. Germline CDR1 SGHTA, CDR2 FQGTGA. The CDR3 loop spans 14 amino acids. The CDR3 region is CATRPGQTQETQYF. CDR3 nucleotide sequence: TGTGCCACCCGGCCGGGACAAACGCAAGAGACCCAGTACTTC.

This chain uses TRBV11-2 with TRBJ2-3; D possibly corresponds to TRBD2 (5 bases). This CDR3 has 15 residues. Germline V gene sequence: CDR1 SGHAT, CDR2 FQNNGV. V was cut by 4 bases and J by 5 bases, with 16 bases left in between. CDR3 DNA: TGTGCCAGCAGCTCCGGACTCAACCGTCGAGATACGCAGTATTTT. Encoded protein: CASSSGLNRRDTQYF.

The CDR3 sequence is CASRRRGGEQFF. The CDR3, as DNA: TGTGCCAGCAGGCGAAGGGGTGGTGAGCAGTTCTTC. The chain joins TRBV28 to TRBJ2-1, with D perhaps TRBD1 (5 bases). V lost 6 bases and J 9 bases, leaving 12 bases between the germline ends. Per the germline V gene, CDR1 is MDHEN and CDR2 is SYDVKM. The CDR3 is made up of 12 amino acids.

This chain joins TRBV5-4 and TRBJ2-7, with TRBD2 matching 9 bases. Looked up from germline, CDR1 is SGHNT and CDR2 is YYREEE (reference sequence). This CDR3 has 17 amino acids. Trimming at V came to 0 bases and at J to 4 bases, leaving 11 bases not matched to a gene. The CDR3 region is CASSLASGVYTGYEQYF. For the CDR3, the DNA is TGTGCCAGCAGCTTGGCTAGCGGGGTTTATACCGGGTACGAGCAGTACTTC.

The count of this clone is one. The chain links TRBV7-2 to TRBJ2-2; D not certain. V was clipped by 2 bases and J by 0 bases, with 4 bases between them. The CDR3 extends over 14 amino acids. In germline, CDR1 is SGHTA, CDR2 FQGNSA. CDR3 bases: TGTGCCAGCAGCTTAAGCTCGAACACCGGGGAGCTGTTTTTT. It is translated as CASSLSSNTGELFF.

V gene TRBV11-2 combines with J gene TRBJ2-7; tentatively, D is TRBD1 (5 bases). Looked up from germline, CDR1 is SGHAT and CDR2 is FQNNGV. CDR3 length: 15 amino acids. Trimming pared 1 base from V and 4 bases from J, leaving 14 bases between. CDR3 loop: CASSLGQGLGYEQYF. In DNA, the CDR3 is TGTGCCAGCAGCTTAGGGCAGGGCCTTGGGTACGAGCAGTACTTC.

The chain joins TRBV27 to TRBJ1-2; D possibly corresponds to TRBD1 (5 bases). The CDR3 is made up of 15 amino acids. CDR1 is MNHEY, CDR2 SMNVEV, per germline (reference sequence). Deletions cut 5 bases from V and 4 bases from J, with 17 bases between. This chain's CDR3 is CASSLLGGLGYGYTF. Written as DNA, the CDR3 is TGTGCCAGCAGTCTCTTGGGGGGACTTGGCTATGGCTACACCTTC.

This clone was seen more than once but under ten times. The rearrangement joins TRBV9 to TRBJ1-1; possible D gene TRBD1, 6 bases. Trimming stripped 4 bases from V and 3 bases from J, with 10 bases between. There are 13 residues in the CDR3. From germline, CDR1 is SGDLS and CDR2 YYNGEE. In DNA form, the CDR3 reads TGTGCCAGCAGCACCACAGGGTACACTGAAGCTTTCTTT. Residues: CASSTTGYTEAFF.

The CDR3 region has the DNA TGTGCCAGCAGCGTAGGGGCAGGTCAGCCCCAGCATTTT. Translation: CASSVGAGQPQHF. The chain links TRBV9 to TRBJ1-5; D is uncertain. The V end was cut by 0 bases, the J end by 6 bases, with 7 bases between. There are 13 residues in the CDR3. From germline, CDR1 is SGDLS and CDR2 YYNGEE.

The chain couples TRBV9 to TRBJ2-7, with 9 bases lining up with TRBD2. The germline V gene has CDR1 SGDLS and CDR2 YYNGEE. The CDR3 loop spans 15 amino acids. Losses at the gene ends were 2 bases for V and 3 bases for J; bases not matched to a gene: 6. CDR3 in amino acids: CASSVGAGGHYEQYF. CDR3 nucleotides: TGTGCCAGCAGCGTGGGAGCGGGAGGTCACTACGAGCAGTACTTC.

The gene calls are TRBV10-3 and TRBJ2-1, with 8 bases identical to TRBD1. Germline values: CDR1 ENHRY, CDR2 SYGVKD. The CDR3 extends over 15 amino acids. The V and J ends lost 5 bases and 4 bases, in that order; junction bases with no gene match: 7. The CDR3 coding sequence is TGTGCCATCAGTAGCCAAGGACAGGGTTACAATGAGCAGTTCTTC. The encoded protein is CAISSQGQGYNEQFF.